Detailed here is one TCR beta chain. The data stem from a study of graft-versus-host responses after intestinal transplantation. Sequencing used immunoSEQ multiplex PCR; TCRdb keeps in-frame clones, though not all of them. The sample holds over 2,000 clones; around 30% are singletons and the top ten take around 4.8%. Germline-derived CDR1 and CDR2 are LGHNA and YSLEER. V lost 3 bases, J lost 0 bases, and 15 bases lay in between. There are 16 residues in the CDR3. Points from the study as a whole: Early after transplant, HvG clones declined as circulating GvH clones peaked.

Stimulators, 200,000 irradiated and violet-dye-labeled cells, were plated with 200,000 CFSE-labeled responder cells. Sorting of proliferating CFSE-low CD3+CD4+ and CD3+CD8+ responders took place after the reaction. The chain carries TRBV4-3 and TRBJ2-7; maybe TRBD1 (5 bases). This clonotype originated in a human patient who was an organ donor for intestinal transplantation. The input for sequencing was alloreactive CD8+ T cells from a mixed lymphocyte reaction culture, taken before transplantation. As to subset: CFSE-low proliferating T cells sorted from roughly 6-day pre-transplant mixed lymphocyte reaction (GvH or HvG direction). DNA of the CDR3: TGCGCCAGCAGCCAGGGGCTGGCTTTACTCTCCTACGAGCAGTACTTC. Translating gives CASSQGLALLSYEQYF.